This is a list of T cell receptor beta chains from one sample in a study of Tregs in tolerant kidney transplant recipients. Assay: immunoSEQ multiplex PCR; the TCRdb copy retains only in-frame clones and omits some. The data hold 65,000 to 85,000 clones, with roughly 91% observed a single time. The sequencing here drew on CD4+ T cells from blood (PBMCs), taken 24 months after the transplant. The receptors were sampled from a human patient who received a combined kidney and bone marrow transplant. Among the T cells, some may be from the graft donor. Both conserved end residues are part of each CDR3. A D gene is named only where the DNA matches it firmly. Size is stated for part of the rows, as once, few or many counts, or as a class when the clone is expanded.

V gene: TRBV11-3; clone size: -; J gene: TRBJ1-1; D gene: -; CDR3 protein: CASSNGQRAFF; CDR3 DNA: TGTGCCAGCAGCAACGGACAGAGAGCTTTCTTT
V gene: TRBV5-4; clone size: -; J gene: TRBJ2-3; D gene: TRBD2; CDR3 protein: CASSPLAGADTQYF; CDR3 DNA: TGTGCCAGCAGCCCGCTAGCGGGGGCAGATACGCAGTATTTT
V gene: TRBV5-4; clone size: -; J gene: TRBJ2-1; D gene: -; CDR3 protein: CASSLASGDYNEQFF; CDR3 DNA: TGTGCCAGCAGCTTGGCGAGCGGAGACTACAATGAGCAGTTCTTC
V gene: TRBV6-5; clone size: -; J gene: TRBJ2-7; D gene: TRBD1; CDR3 protein: CASSYLPGQGYEQYF; CDR3 DNA: TGTGCCAGCAGTTATCTACCGGGACAGGGTTACGAGCAGTACTTC
V gene: TRBV29-1; clone size: once; J gene: TRBJ2-7; D gene: -; CDR3 protein: CSVSGGRRREQYF; CDR3 DNA: TGCAGCGTTTCGGGTGGGAGACGTCGCGAGCAGTACTTC
V gene: TRBV11-2; clone size: -; J gene: TRBJ2-3; D gene: TRBD2; CDR3 protein: CASSARGVSPGTQYF; CDR3 DNA: TGTGCCAGCAGCGCTCGGGGGGTCTCACCTGGGACGCAGTATTTT
V gene: TRBV2; clone size: -; J gene: TRBJ2-3; D gene: TRBD1; CDR3 protein: CASSEGWDRADTQYF; CDR3 DNA: TGTGCCAGCAGTGAAGGTTGGGACAGGGCAGATACGCAGTATTTT
V gene: TRBV30; clone size: -; J gene: TRBJ1-5; D gene: TRBD1; CDR3 protein: CAWTKDRGGQPQHF; CDR3 DNA: TGTGCCTGGACCAAGGACAGGGGTGGACAGCCCCAGCATTTT
V gene: TRBV4-2; clone size: -; J gene: TRBJ1-2; D gene: TRBD1; CDR3 protein: CASSQDWGAGGASGYTF; CDR3 DNA: TGTGCCAGCAGCCAAGACTGGGGGGCAGGGGGCGCTTCTGGCTACACCTTC
V gene: TRBV5-1; clone size: -; J gene: TRBJ2-7; D gene: -; CDR3 protein: CASSGKSYEQYF; CDR3 DNA: TGCGCCAGCAGCGGCAAATCCTACGAGCAGTACTTC
V gene: TRBV7-6; clone size: -; J gene: TRBJ1-2; D gene: -; CDR3 protein: CASSLSSNYGYTF; CDR3 DNA: TGTGCCAGCAGCTTGTCCTCTAACTATGGCTACACCTTC
V gene: TRBV2; clone size: -; J gene: TRBJ2-5; D gene: -; CDR3 protein: CASSEYSNPQYF; CDR3 DNA: TGTGCCAGCAGTGAGTACAGTAATCCCCAGTACTTC
V gene: TRBV5-1; clone size: -; J gene: TRBJ1-2; D gene: TRBD1; CDR3 protein: CASSLAKGQGADGYTF; CDR3 DNA: TGCGCCAGCAGCTTGGCAAAGGGACAGGGGGCCGATGGCTACACCTTC
V gene: TRBV7-9; clone size: once; J gene: TRBJ2-3; D gene: TRBD2; CDR3 protein: CASSSGLAAEVDTQYF; CDR3 DNA: TGTGCCAGCAGCTCGGGACTAGCGGCGGAGGTGGATACGCAGTATTTT
V gene: TRBV6-5; clone size: -; J gene: TRBJ2-7; D gene: TRBD2; CDR3 protein: CASRGGESNEQYF; CDR3 DNA: TGTGCCAGCAGGGGGGGGGAATCGAACGAGCAGTACTTC
V gene: TRBV19; clone size: few; J gene: TRBJ1-1; D gene: -; CDR3 protein: CASSPTQQGVSEAFF; CDR3 DNA: TGTGCCAGTAGCCCTACCCAACAGGGTGTTTCTGAAGCTTTCTTT
V gene: TRBV5-4; clone size: -; J gene: TRBJ1-3; D gene: -; CDR3 protein: CASSLQGSGNTIYF; CDR3 DNA: TGTGCCAGCAGCCTCCAGGGTAGTGGAAACACCATATATTTT
V gene: TRBV19; clone size: -; J gene: TRBJ2-6; D gene: -; CDR3 protein: CASSIRSAGANVLTF; CDR3 DNA: TGTGCCAGTAGTATAAGGAGTGCCGGGGCCAACGTCCTGACTTTC
V gene: TRBV29-1; clone size: -; J gene: TRBJ2-1; D gene: -; CDR3 protein: CSVLSGNYNEQFF; CDR3 DNA: TGCAGCGTCCTTAGCGGAAACTACAATGAGCAGTTCTTC
V gene: TRBV28; clone size: -; J gene: TRBJ2-5; D gene: -; CDR3 protein: CASSFAGVGETQYF; CDR3 DNA: TGTGCCAGCAGTTTCGCAGGGGTGGGAGAGACCCAGTACTTC
V gene: TRBV15; clone size: -; J gene: TRBJ2-7; D gene: -; CDR3 protein: CATSSGKDGDHIYEQYF; CDR3 DNA: TGTGCCACCAGCAGCGGAAAAGACGGAGATCACATCTACGAGCAGTACTTC
V gene: TRBV25-1; clone size: few; J gene: TRBJ2-3; D gene: -; CDR3 protein: CASNEAGATDTQYF; CDR3 DNA: TGTGCCAGCAATGAGGCGGGGGCCACAGATACGCAGTATTTT
V gene: TRBV19; clone size: -; J gene: TRBJ2-7; D gene: TRBD1; CDR3 protein: CASSIRGQGYEQYF; CDR3 DNA: TGTGCCAGTAGTATACGGGGACAGGGGTACGAGCAGTACTTC
V gene: TRBV4-2; clone size: -; J gene: TRBJ2-7; D gene: -; CDR3 protein: CASSQEKRGGSYEQYF; CDR3 DNA: TGTGCCAGCAGCCAAGAGAAGAGGGGGGGTTCCTACGAGCAGTACTTC
V gene: TRBV30; clone size: -; J gene: TRBJ2-5; D gene: TRBD1; CDR3 protein: CAWSPDRGHQETQYF; CDR3 DNA: TGTGCCTGGAGCCCAGACAGGGGCCACCAAGAGACCCAGTACTTC
V gene: TRBV4-1; clone size: -; J gene: TRBJ1-4; D gene: TRBD1; CDR3 protein: CASSQETGAAEKLFF; CDR3 DNA: TGCGCCAGCAGCCAAGAGACAGGGGCGGCGGAAAAACTGTTTTTT
V gene: TRBV19; clone size: -; J gene: TRBJ1-2; D gene: -; CDR3 protein: CASSPDQGGYGYTF; CDR3 DNA: TGTGCCAGTAGTCCAGATCAGGGAGGCTATGGCTACACCTTC
V gene: TRBV13; clone size: -; J gene: TRBJ2-5; D gene: -; CDR3 protein: CASSHRAGPPSQETQYF; CDR3 DNA: TGTGCCAGCAGCCATCGGGCGGGACCGCCTTCCCAAGAGACCCAGTACTTC
V gene: TRBV4-1; clone size: once; J gene: TRBJ2-1; D gene: TRBD2; CDR3 protein: CASARMTSGGYNEQFF; CDR3 DNA: TGCGCCAGTGCCCGTATGACTAGCGGGGGGTACAATGAGCAGTTCTTC
V gene: TRBV7-2; clone size: -; J gene: TRBJ1-1; D gene: -; CDR3 protein: CASSLRVMRNTEAFF; CDR3 DNA: TGTGCCAGCAGCTTGAGGGTAATGAGGAACACTGAAGCTTTCTTT
V gene: TRBV19; clone size: -; J gene: TRBJ1-4; D gene: -; CDR3 protein: CASSTGGGSNEKLFF; CDR3 DNA: TGTGCCAGTAGTACGGGAGGGGGATCTAATGAAAAACTGTTTTTT
V gene: TRBV30; clone size: -; J gene: TRBJ2-5; D gene: TRBD2; CDR3 protein: CAWSLAGGETQYF; CDR3 DNA: TGTGCCTGGAGCCTAGCGGGGGGGGAGACCCAGTACTTC
V gene: TRBV5-4; clone size: -; J gene: TRBJ2-1; D gene: TRBD2; CDR3 protein: CASTVLAGERNEQFF; CDR3 DNA: TGTGCCAGTACCGTACTAGCGGGGGAACGTAATGAGCAGTTCTTC
V gene: TRBV7-2; clone size: -; J gene: TRBJ1-2; D gene: TRBD1; CDR3 protein: CASSGQATNYGYTF; CDR3 DNA: TGTGCCAGCAGCGGACAGGCGACTAACTATGGCTACACCTTC
V gene: TRBV28; clone size: -; J gene: TRBJ2-7; D gene: TRBD2; CDR3 protein: CARPSTSVYEQYF; CDR3 DNA: TGTGCCAGACCCTCGACTAGCGTCTACGAGCAGTACTTC
V gene: TRBV28; clone size: -; J gene: TRBJ1-2; D gene: -; CDR3 protein: CASSFVGAPYGYTF; CDR3 DNA: TGTGCCAGCAGTTTCGTGGGGGCCCCCTATGGCTACACCTTC
V gene: TRBV25-1; clone size: few; J gene: TRBJ1-2; D gene: TRBD1; CDR3 protein: CASRGQNYGYTF; CDR3 DNA: TGTGCCAGCAGGGGACAGAACTATGGCTACACCTTC
V gene: TRBV11-1; clone size: -; J gene: TRBJ1-3; D gene: TRBD1; CDR3 protein: CASSFPGMGTVGNTIYF; CDR3 DNA: TGTGCCAGCAGCTTCCCGGGGATGGGGACAGTAGGAAACACCATATATTTT
V gene: TRBV18; clone size: -; J gene: TRBJ2-1; D gene: -; CDR3 protein: CASSPTGRTYNEQFF; CDR3 DNA: TGTGCCAGCTCACCAACCGGTCGGACTTACAATGAGCAGTTCTTC
V gene: TRBV7-2; clone size: -; J gene: TRBJ2-3; D gene: TRBD2; CDR3 protein: CASSSHRLAGVRGTQYF; CDR3 DNA: TGTGCCAGCAGCTCTCATAGACTAGCGGGGGTTCGGGGTACGCAGTATTTT
V gene: TRBV7-3; clone size: -; J gene: TRBJ2-3; D gene: TRBD1; CDR3 protein: CASSLSGQGATDTQYF; CDR3 DNA: TGTGCCAGCAGCCTGAGTGGGCAGGGGGCCACAGATACGCAGTATTTT
V gene: TRBV10-3; clone size: few; J gene: TRBJ1-6; D gene: TRBD1; CDR3 protein: CAIGTGVNSPLHF; CDR3 DNA: TGTGCCATCGGGACAGGGGTTAATTCACCCCTCCACTTT
V gene: TRBV7-3; clone size: -; J gene: TRBJ2-5; D gene: TRBD1; CDR3 protein: CASSRDRQETQYF; CDR3 DNA: TGTGCCAGCAGCCGGGACAGACAAGAGACCCAGTACTTC
V gene: TRBV6-5; clone size: -; J gene: TRBJ1-2; D gene: -; CDR3 protein: CASSYGGFGYTF; CDR3 DNA: TGTGCCAGCAGTTACGGAGGGTTCGGCTACACCTTC
V gene: TRBV5-1; clone size: -; J gene: TRBJ2-7; D gene: -; CDR3 protein: CASSLDISRREQYF; CDR3 DNA: TGCGCCAGCAGCTTGGATATTAGCCGAAGGGAGCAGTACTTC
V gene: TRBV25-1; clone size: -; J gene: TRBJ2-7; D gene: -; CDR3 protein: CASSESGYEQYF; CDR3 DNA: TGTGCCAGCAGTGAATCCGGCTACGAGCAGTACTTC
V gene: TRBV7-8; clone size: -; J gene: TRBJ2-1; D gene: -; CDR3 protein: CASSSQTVDEQFF; CDR3 DNA: TGTGCCAGCAGCTCCCAGACAGTGGATGAGCAGTTCTTC
V gene: TRBV7-2; clone size: -; J gene: TRBJ2-1; D gene: -; CDR3 protein: CASSLTGHEQFF; CDR3 DNA: TGTGCCAGCAGCTTAACAGGTCATGAGCAGTTCTTC
V gene: TRBV4-3; clone size: -; J gene: TRBJ2-3; D gene: -; CDR3 protein: CASSQDMGQSPSTDTQYF; CDR3 DNA: TGCGCCAGCAGCCAAGATATGGGCCAGAGCCCTAGCACAGATACGCAGTATTTT
V gene: TRBV28; clone size: -; J gene: TRBJ1-1; D gene: -; CDR3 protein: CASSLAEGTEAFF; CDR3 DNA: TGTGCCAGCAGTTTGGCAGAGGGCACTGAAGCTTTCTTT
V gene: TRBV11-1; clone size: -; J gene: TRBJ2-6; D gene: -; CDR3 protein: CASTLRGHSSGANVLTF; CDR3 DNA: TGTGCCAGCACCCTCCGTGGACATTCGTCTGGGGCCAACGTCCTGACTTTC
V gene: TRBV7-9; clone size: -; J gene: TRBJ1-2; D gene: -; CDR3 protein: CASSPKSYGYTF; CDR3 DNA: TGTGCCAGCAGCCCCAAATCCTATGGCTACACCTTC
V gene: TRBV7-2; clone size: -; J gene: TRBJ1-4; D gene: -; CDR3 protein: CASSFGPREKLFF; CDR3 DNA: TGTGCCAGCAGCTTCGGCCCGAGGGAAAAACTGTTTTTT
V gene: TRBV7-2; clone size: -; J gene: TRBJ2-1; D gene: TRBD1; CDR3 protein: CASSSPHRGNEQFF; CDR3 DNA: TGTGCCAGCAGCTCCCCCCACAGGGGGAATGAGCAGTTCTTC
V gene: TRBV7-3; clone size: -; J gene: TRBJ2-6; D gene: -; CDR3 protein: CASSAIGGAGANVLTF; CDR3 DNA: TGTGCCAGCAGCGCCATAGGGGGTGCAGGGGCCAACGTCCTGACTTTC